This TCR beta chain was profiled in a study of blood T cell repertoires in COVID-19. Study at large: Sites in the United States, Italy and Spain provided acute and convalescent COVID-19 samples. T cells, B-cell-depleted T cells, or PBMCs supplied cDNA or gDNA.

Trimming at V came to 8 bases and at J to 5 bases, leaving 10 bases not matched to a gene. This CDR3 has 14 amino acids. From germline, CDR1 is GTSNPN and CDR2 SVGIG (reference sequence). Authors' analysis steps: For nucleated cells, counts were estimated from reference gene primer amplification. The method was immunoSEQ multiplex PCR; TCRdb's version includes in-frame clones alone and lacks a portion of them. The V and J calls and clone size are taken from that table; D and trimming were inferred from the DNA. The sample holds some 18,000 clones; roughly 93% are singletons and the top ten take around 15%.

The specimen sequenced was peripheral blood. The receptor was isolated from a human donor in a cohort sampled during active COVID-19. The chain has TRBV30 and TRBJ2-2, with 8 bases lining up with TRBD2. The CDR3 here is CAVGRGERTGELFF. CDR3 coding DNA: TGTGCCGTAGGGCGGGGGGAGAGGACCGGGGAGCTGTTTTTT.